The 3 T cell receptor beta chains below come from one sample, sequenced in a study of STAT3 mutations in large granular lymphocyte leukemia. Notes on the study in general: In T-cell large granular lymphocyte leukemia, about half of patients showed multiple immunodominant subclonotypes.

Libraries were prepared by immunoSEQ multiplex PCR; TCRdb keeps only in-frame clonotypes and omits some of them. The sample has approximately 3,100 clones, roughly 44% seen once. Their target antigens are unknown. The source material was peripheral blood mononuclear cells. The receptors shown here come from a man aged 50 to 60 with T-cell large granular lymphocyte leukemia. Some clones in this sample may be carry-over from other donors' samples.

The genes are TRBV11-2 and TRBJ2-3, with 9 bases fitting TRBD1. The CDR3 is 14 amino acids. Germline V lookup: CDR1 SGHAT, CDR2 FQNNGV. V lost 5 bases and J lost 3; bases outside the gene matches: 3. The CDR3 DNA sequence: TGTGCCAGCAGCCAAGGACAGGGGACAGATACGCAGTATTTT. As protein: CASSQGQGTDTQYF.

V gene TRBV5-1 combines with J gene TRBJ2-7; D not certain. The CDR3 contains 13 residues. The ends were cut back, 0 bases at V and 6 bases at J, with 10 bases in the middle. Germline assignment: CDR1 SGHRS and CDR2 YFSETQ. CDR3 nucleotide sequence: TGCGCCAGCAGCTTGGTCGGGCAGGTCGAGCAGTACTTC. It is translated as CASSLVGQVEQYF.

The chain has TRBV9 and TRBJ1-2, with a tentative D call TRBD1 (6 bases). The CDR3 length is 13 residues. CDR1 and CDR2 (germline): SGDLS, YYNGEE. Trimming pared 0 bases from V and 7 bases from J, leaving 10 bases between. In DNA form, the CDR3 reads TGTGCCAGCAGCGTAGTTTCAGGGGCTGGCTACACCTTC. Translation: CASSVVSGAGYTF.